A single sample is the source of the 22 T cell receptor beta chains below, sequenced in a study of cytomegalovirus exposure and HLA in healthy donors. 13 Jbeta primers and 60 Vbeta primers were used for the PCR. Data came from immunoSEQ multiplex PCR; TCRdb stores just in-frame clones and leaves some out. The sample carries around 190,000 clones, over 60% recorded once. The sequencing input was PBMCs. The receptors derive from a middle-aged woman in good health and CMV-seronegative.

The chain has TRBV4-3 and TRBJ1-1; D not certain. Germline CDR1 reads LGHNA; CDR2 reads YSLEER. Trimming took off 0 bases at V and 3 bases at J, with 5 bases between the two ends. The CDR3 is made up of 13 amino acids. The CDR3: CASSQDADTEAFF. CDR3 sequence (DNA): TGCGCCAGCAGCCAAGATGCGGACACTGAAGCTTTCTTT.

The chain joins TRBV5-1 to TRBJ1-4; 10 bases align to TRBD1. The junction had 14 bases not matched to a gene; V was cut back by 4 bases and J by 8 bases. The CDR3 totals 17 residues. Germline CDR1 is SGHRS and CDR2 is YFSETQ. DNA for the CDR3: TGCGCCAGCAGCGATCTCCCAAGGACAGGGGGAAACGAAAAACTGTTTTTT. This gives the protein CASSDLPRTGGNEKLFF. The full variable domain, rest sourced from reference TRBV5-1 and TRBJ1-4, is KAGVTQTPRYLIKTRGQQVTLSCSPISGHRSVSWYQQTPGQGLQFLFEYFSETQRNKGNFPGRFSGRQFSNSRSEMNVSTLELGDSALYLCASSDLPRTGGNEKLFFGSGTQLSVL.

This clone was observed a handful of times. V is TRBV19 and J is TRBJ1-2; perhaps TRBD1 as D (6 bases). The CDR3 is made up of 14 amino acids. Between the trimmed V and J ends, which lost 5 bases and 5 bases, there was a span of 15 bases. CDR1 and CDR2 from the germline V gene are LNHDA and SQIVND (reference sequence). In DNA form, the CDR3 reads TGTGCCAGTAGTGCCCAGGGGCCTGGGTATGGCTACACCTTC. Encoded protein: CASSAQGPGYGYTF.

J is TRBJ2-7 and V is TRBV10-3; TRBD2 is a possible D gene (6 bases). The CDR3 extends over 15 amino acids. Germline CDR1 reads ENHRY; CDR2 reads SYGVKD. Trimming stripped 4 bases from V and 2 bases from J, with 15 bases between. The CDR3 sequence: CAISAGDGTAYEQYF. CDR3 sequence (DNA): TGTGCCATCAGTGCGGGGGACGGAACCGCCTACGAGCAGTACTTC.

This sequence joins TRBV6-6 and TRBJ2-5; 7 positions match TRBD1. CDR1 and CDR2 from the germline V gene are MNHNY and SVGAGI (reference sequence). The CDR3 extends over 14 amino acids. V was pared by 6 bases and J by 1 base, with 5 bases of the junction left unmatched. The CDR3 DNA is TGTGCCAGCAGATTCGGGACAGCCCAAGAGACCCAGTACTTC. Amino acid sequence: CASRFGTAQETQYF.

The rearrangement uses TRBV19 and TRBJ1-2; 11 positions match TRBD1. Looked up from germline, CDR1 is LNHDA and CDR2 is SQIVND (reference sequence). V lost 1 base, J lost 8 bases, and 6 bases stayed unmatched. The CDR3 runs 15 residues. CDR3 sequence reads: CASSIGGQGATGYTF. CDR3 DNA: TGTGCCAGTAGTATAGGTGGACAGGGGGCGACCGGCTACACCTTC.

The V and J genes are TRBV7-3 and TRBJ2-2; TRBD1 agrees at 8 bases. The germline V gene encodes CDR1 SGHTA and CDR2 FQGTGA. Trimming removed 2 bases from V and 2 bases from J; junction bases left unmatched: 10. The CDR3 spans 18 residues. The CDR3 DNA follows: TGTGCCAGCAGCTTAGAAGGGCACAGGGGGGTTAACACCGGGGAGCTGTTTTTT. The encoded protein is CASSLEGHRGVNTGELFF.

V gene TRBV7-3 combines with J gene TRBJ2-7; 7 bases match TRBD2. The trim removed 5 bases at V and 0 bases at J, leaving 7 bases unmatched. CDR3 length equals 15 residues. CDR1 is SGHTA and CDR2 is FQGTGA in the germline V gene. The CDR3 region has the DNA TGTGCCAGCAGCCTCTCTAGCGGTCTCTCCTACGAGCAGTACTTC. Its protein is CASSLSSGLSYEQYF.

The chain recombines TRBV27 with TRBJ2-7, with TRBD1 matching 9 bases. The V gene's germline CDR1 is MNHEY and CDR2 SMNVEV (reference sequence). V lost 5 bases to trimming and J lost 0 bases; unmatched junction nucleotides: 5. The CDR3 covers 15 residues. DNA for the CDR3: TGTGCCAGCAGTCCTGGACAGGGGCGCTCCTACGAGCAGTACGTC. It codes for CASSPGQGRSYEQYV.

V gene TRBV21-1 combines with J gene TRBJ1-1; TRBD1, the table's D call, lacks a check against the DNA. TRBV21-1 is a recognized pseudogene. The CDR3 loop spans 18 amino acids. In DNA, the CDR3 is TGTGCCAGCAGCAAAAACGGGGACAGGCTGCTGAGGAACACTGAAGCTTTCTTT. Residues: CASSKNGDRLLRNTEAFF.

The V and J genes are TRBV7-9 and TRBJ2-6; TRBD2 might be the D (7 bases). Germline V gene lookup returns CDR1 SEHNR and CDR2 FQNEAQ (reference sequence). The CDR3 contains 17 residues. V was clipped by 2 bases and J by 0 bases, with 11 bases between them. CDR3 nucleotide sequence: TGTGCCAGCAGCTTAAGGGGGGGCCGCTCTGGGGCCAACGTCCTGACTTTC. Protein: CASSLRGGRSGANVLTF.

The chain carries TRBV19 and TRBJ1-1; D unresolved. Germline loops: CDR1 LNHDA, CDR2 SQIVND (reference sequence). Between the trimmed V and J ends, which lost 5 bases and 1 base, there was a span of 14 bases. The CDR3 runs 15 residues. As DNA, the CDR3 is TGTGCCAGTAGTGTACGACATCTCCCGAACACTGAAGCTTTCTTT. Translated, it gives CASSVRHLPNTEAFF. Full variable domain (missing parts from reference TRBV19 and TRBJ1-1): DGGITQSPKYLFRKEGQNVTLSCEQNLNHDAMYWYRQDPGQGLRLIYYSQIVNDFQKGDIAEGYSVSREKKESFPLTVTSAQKNPTAFYLCASSVRHLPNTEAFFGQGTRLTVV.

This chain connects TRBV9 to TRBJ1-2; D ambiguous. With 4 bases removed from V and 6 bases from J, the gap between germline ends came to 10 bases. The CDR3 loop spans 12 amino acids. Per the germline V gene, CDR1 is SGDLS and CDR2 is YYNGEE. The CDR3 DNA is TGTGCCAGCAGCCCCCACAATGATGGCTACACCTTC. Encoded protein: CASSPHNDGYTF.

The chain recombines TRBV4-2 with TRBJ2-5; D is undetermined. Per the germline V gene, CDR1 is LGHNA and CDR2 is YNFKEQ. The CDR3 totals 14 residues. The V end was cut by 0 bases, the J end by 5 bases, with 10 bases between. Here the CDR3 reads CASSQDLSVETQYF. The CDR3 DNA follows: TGTGCCAGCAGCCAAGATCTGTCCGTGGAGACCCAGTACTTC.

Worth noting for this clone: Distinct nucleotide sequences in the sample also encode this CDR3. This chain joins TRBV19 and TRBJ2-5, with D tentatively TRBD2 (7 bases). Per the germline V gene, CDR1 is LNHDA and CDR2 is SQIVND (reference sequence). There are 13 residues in the CDR3. Trimming left V 3 bases short and J 5 bases short, with 10 bases between. DNA of the CDR3: TGTGCCAGTAGTATCGGGGGGCGGGAGACCCAGTACTTC. This codes for CASSIGGRETQYF.

Only one count was recorded for this clone. This chain uses TRBV5-1 with TRBJ1-1; D remains unclear. This CDR3 is 15 amino acids long. Germline CDR1 reads SGHRS; CDR2 reads YFSETQ. V lost 4 bases and J 4 bases, leaving 17 bases between the germline ends. CDR3: CASSVTREKITEAFF. CDR3 bases: TGCGCCAGCAGCGTAACACGGGAAAAAATCACTGAAGCTTTCTTT.

The chain couples TRBV7-9 to TRBJ2-7; D is perhaps TRBD1 (5 bases). V was pared by 3 bases and J by 2 bases, with 8 bases between. The CDR3 contains 13 residues. Germline V gene sequence: CDR1 SEHNR, CDR2 FQNEAQ (reference sequence). The CDR3 coding sequence is TGTGCCAGCAGCTTTGACAGCACCTACGAGCAGTACGTC. Residues: CASSFDSTYEQYV.

The rearrangement uses TRBV10-2 and TRBJ2-1, with 13 bases that match TRBD2. This CDR3 has 18 residues. V was clipped by 6 bases and J by 0 bases; unmatched bases: 8. Looked up from germline, CDR1 is WSHSY and CDR2 is SAAADI. DNA of the CDR3: TGCGCCAGCAGGCCGGGACTAGCGGGGTCAAGCTCCTACAATGAGCAGTTCTTC. Residues: CASRPGLAGSSSYNEQFF.

As DNA, the CDR3 is TGTGCCAGCAGCGCGGGACAGGGTGGCTACGAGCAGTACTTC. Its translation is CASSAGQGGYEQYF. This chain joins TRBV9 and TRBJ2-7, with 9 bases fitting TRBD1. The CDR3 consists of 14 residues. Germline CDR1 SGDLS, CDR2 YYNGEE. V dropped 3 bases and J dropped 3; count of bases not matched to a gene: 4.

The genes are TRBV7-8 and TRBJ2-6, with a weak D call TRBD1 (5 bases). Germline CDR1 and CDR2: SGHVS and FQNEAQ. The ends were cut back, 5 bases at V and 4 bases at J, with 18 bases in the middle. The CDR3 runs to 17 residues. CDR3 DNA sequence: TGTGCCAGCAGCCCATTGATTAGTGGGGCAGGGGCCAACGTCCTGACTTTC. Translating it yields CASSPLISGAGANVLTF.

The V and J genes are TRBV11-3 and TRBJ2-2; the match to TRBD2 covers 12 bases. The V gene end was trimmed by 5 bases and the J gene end by 7 bases; junction bases not matched to a gene: 8. Germline loops: CDR1 SGHNT, CDR2 YENEEA. The CDR3 totals 16 residues. The CDR3 sequence: CASSGASGRAGGELFF. In nucleotides, the CDR3 is TGTGCCAGCAGCGGGGCTAGCGGGAGGGCCGGCGGGGAGCTGTTTTTT.

V is TRBV5-1 and J is TRBJ1-4; possible D gene TRBD1, 5 bases. The length of the CDR3 is 15 residues. The V end lost 0 bases, the J end lost 10 bases, and 16 bases lay between the germline ends. The germline V gene has CDR1 SGHRS and CDR2 YFSETQ. This chain's CDR3 is CASSLEQANMGKLFF. The CDR3 nucleotides are TGCGCCAGCAGCTTGGAACAGGCTAACATGGGAAAACTGTTTTTT.